Below are 31 T cell receptor beta chains sequenced from a single sample in a study of blood T cell repertoires in COVID-19. Sequenced by immunoSEQ multiplex PCR; TCRdb stores in-frame clones only, minus some. The data contain approximately 250,000 clones, around four fifths of them singletons. The sample comprised peripheral blood. The receptor set was obtained from a man between 60 and 75 years old with acute or convalescent COVID-19.

Here the CDR3 DNA reads TGTGCCAGCTCACCACCGAACAGGATCCAAGAGACCCAGTACTTC. Amino acid sequence: CASSPPNRIQETQYF. The chain combines TRBV18 with TRBJ2-5; tentatively, D is TRBD1 (5 bases). V was cut by 0 bases and J by 1 base, with 9 bases left in between. CDR1 and CDR2 (germline): KGHSH, LQKENI. CDR3 length: 15 residues.

The rearrangement links TRBV5-4 to TRBJ1-3, with D uncertain. This CDR3 comprises 15 residues. The germline V gene encodes CDR1 SGHNT and CDR2 YYREEE (reference sequence). Trimming cost V 4 bases and J 4 bases, with 15 bases left between them. The CDR3, as DNA: TGTGCCAGCAGCCTGTACTCGGGAATAGGAAACACCATATATTTT. This gives the protein CASSLYSGIGNTIYF.

The rearrangement joins TRBV28 to TRBJ1-5; D unresolved. V was cut by 6 bases and J by 4 bases, with 10 bases left in between. The CDR3 spans 13 residues. CDR1 is MDHEN, CDR2 SYDVKM, per germline. CDR3 residues: CASRSYNNQPQHF. The CDR3 DNA is TGTGCCAGCAGATCGTACAATAATCAGCCCCAGCATTTT.

This clone has just a few counts. This chain links TRBV7-2 with TRBJ2-5, with TRBD2 identical over 7 bases. V shed 1 base, J shed 5 bases, and the junction held 10 bases outside the gene matches. The CDR3 totals 16 residues. Germline CDR1 is SGHTA and CDR2 is FQGNSA. The CDR3 loop is CASSLVGGGPAETQYF. The CDR3, as DNA: TGTGCCAGCAGCTTAGTTGGCGGGGGACCCGCGGAGACCCAGTACTTC.

CDR3 in amino acids: CASSPGGSVAQYF. The DNA of the CDR3 is TGTGCCAGCAGCCCCGGGGGGTCGGTGGCCCAGTACTTC. The V and J genes are TRBV9 and TRBJ2-5; 7 bases are a match to TRBD2. This CDR3 has 13 amino acids. The V and J ends lost 4 bases and 9 bases, in that order; junction bases with no gene match: 9. Germline CDR1 is SGDLS and CDR2 is YYNGEE.

The rearrangement uses TRBV7-3 and TRBJ2-5; possibly TRBD1 for D (6 bases). The CDR3 consists of 14 residues. CDR1 and CDR2 from the germline V gene are SGHTA and FQGTGA. V was shortened by 5 bases and J by 2 bases, with 12 bases between the two germline ends. In nucleotides, the CDR3 is TGTGCCAGCAGCACCGGACAGCCGCAAGAGACCCAGTACTTC. Amino acids: CASSTGQPQETQYF.

This clone was observed once. The V gene is TRBV30, the J gene TRBJ2-1; 12 bases fit TRBD2. The V gene end was trimmed by 3 bases and the J gene end by 8 bases; junction bases not matched to a gene: 8. This CDR3 is built from 15 residues. The V gene's germline CDR1 is GTSNPN and CDR2 SVGIG (reference sequence). The chain's CDR3 is CAWRRTSGASHEQFF. The CDR3 nucleotides are TGTGCCTGGAGGAGGACTAGCGGGGCCTCACATGAGCAGTTCTTC.

This clone was observed a single time. The rearrangement uses TRBV9 and TRBJ2-1; D ambiguous. Trimming took 3 bases from V and 15 from J, leaving 16 bases between them. The CDR3 spans 12 residues. CDR1 SGDLS and CDR2 YYNGEE come from the germline V gene. CDR3 nucleotide sequence: TGTGCCAGCAGCGGGGCTGGGTGGTCTCTGTTCTTC. Its translation: CASSGAGWSLFF.

This clone was seen only once. The chain couples TRBV5-6 to TRBJ1-2; D not certain. CDR3 size: 12 residues. The germline gives CDR1 SGHDT, CDR2 YYEEEE. The V and J ends lost 1 base and 6 bases respectively, with 7 bases between them. This CDR3 reads CASSLSQDGYTF. In nucleotides, the CDR3 is TGTGCCAGCAGCTTGTCTCAGGATGGCTACACCTTC.

This clone was seen at least ten times. This chain links TRBV2 with TRBJ1-2, with TRBD1 as a possible D gene (5 bases). The V and J ends lost 7 bases and 3 bases respectively, with 12 bases between them. This CDR3 spans 13 amino acids. The germline V gene has CDR1 SNHLY and CDR2 FYNNEI. The CDR3 spells CASNAGLYYGYTF. DNA of the CDR3: TGTGCCAGCAACGCAGGGCTTTACTATGGCTACACCTTC. Using reference TRBV2 and TRBJ1-2 for the parts outside the CDR3, the full variable domain is EPEVTQTPSHQVTQMGQEVILRCVPISNHLYFYWYRQILGQKVEFLVSFYNNEISEKSEIFDDQFSVERPDGSNFTLKIRSTKLEDSAMYFCASNAGLYYGYTFGSGTRLTVV.

The count of this clone is one. The chain couples TRBV7-6 to TRBJ2-1; 9 bases align to TRBD2. Germline CDR1 is SGHVS and CDR2 is FNYEAQ. This CDR3 is built from 16 residues. Trimming cost V 5 bases and J 3 bases; bases outside gene matches: 8. CDR3 coding DNA: TGTGCCAGCAGCCGAGTAGCGGGAGAGAACTACAATGAGCAGTTCTTC. This sequence encodes CASSRVAGENYNEQFF.

This chain uses TRBV7-9 with TRBJ1-2, with 9 bases aligning to TRBD1. CDR1 SEHNR and CDR2 FQNEAQ come from the germline V gene (reference sequence). Trimming cost V 5 bases and J 4 bases; bases outside gene matches: 8. This CDR3 spans 15 amino acids. The CDR3 sequence: CASSTSTGGGYGYTF. CDR3 coding DNA: TGTGCCAGCAGCACCTCGACAGGGGGTGGCTATGGCTACACCTTC.

The CDR3 DNA is TGCAGCGTTACTAGCGGGATAGTGTACGAGCAGTACTTC. Its protein is CSVTSGIVYEQYF. V usage is TRBV29-1 and J usage is TRBJ2-7; TRBD2 aligns across 10 bases. This CDR3 has 13 amino acids. Germline lookup yields CDR1 SQVTM and CDR2 ANQGSEA. V trimming: 5 bases; J trimming: 4 bases; junction bases outside the gene matches: 5.

This chain joins TRBV5-1 and TRBJ1-2; 7 bases fit TRBD1. The CDR3 spans 15 residues. Germline CDR1 and CDR2: SGHRS and YFSETQ. V lost 4 bases, J lost 0 bases, and 6 bases stayed unmatched. CDR3 amino acids: CASSNSQGANYGYTF. The CDR3 coding sequence is TGCGCCAGCAGCAACTCTCAGGGGGCTAACTATGGCTACACCTTC. The whole variable domain, remainder taken from reference TRBV5-1 and TRBJ1-2, is KAGVTQTPRYLIKTRGQQVTLSCSPISGHRSVSWYQQTPGQGLQFLFEYFSETQRNKGNFPGRFSGRQFSNSRSEMNVSTLELGDSALYLCASSNSQGANYGYTFGSGTRLTVV.

V usage is TRBV27 and J usage is TRBJ2-7; 8 bases line up with TRBD2. The CDR3 has 16 amino acids. J was trimmed by 1 base and V by 4 bases; bases with no gene match: 9. Germline V CDR1 and CDR2: MNHEY, SMNVEV (reference sequence). The CDR3 DNA reads as TGTGCCAGCAGTTCCAAGCTAGCGGGCCCTTCCTACGAGCAGTACTTC. Translation gives CASSSKLAGPSYEQYF.

The chain couples TRBV10-3 to TRBJ2-7; 9 bases agree with TRBD1. Unmatched junction bases numbered 15, after V lost 10 bases and J lost 2 bases. CDR3 length: 16 residues. Germline CDR1 and CDR2: ENHRY and SYGVKD. CDR3 in amino acids: CATSPGTGNPTYEQYF. CDR3 DNA sequence: TGTGCCACGAGTCCCGGGACAGGGAACCCCACCTACGAGCAGTACTTC.

The rearrangement joins TRBV9 to TRBJ2-2, with a weak D call TRBD1 (6 bases). The V and J ends lost 4 bases and 2 bases respectively, with 15 bases between them. Germline V gives CDR1 SGDLS, CDR2 YYNGEE. The CDR3 runs to 16 residues. The CDR3: CASSLTGTLNTGELFF. The CDR3 DNA follows: TGTGCCAGCAGCTTAACCGGGACACTTAACACCGGGGAGCTGTTTTTT.

This clone has a single count. V is TRBV6-5 and J is TRBJ1-2; TRBD1 matches 7 bases. This CDR3 contains 15 residues. Germline V gene lookup returns CDR1 MNHEY and CDR2 SVGAGI. Germline trimming cut 6 bases from V and 3 bases from J; bases unmatched to any gene: 10. CDR3 residues: CASRILGGSYYGYTF. The CDR3 coding sequence is TGTGCCAGCAGGATACTAGGGGGCAGTTACTATGGCTACACCTTC.

The V gene is TRBV30, the J gene TRBJ1-1; TRBD1 aligns across 9 bases. The CDR3 length is 12 residues. After removal of 2 bases from V and 7 bases from J, the junction contained 2 bases not matched to a gene. Germline CDR1 is GTSNPN and CDR2 is SVGIG (reference sequence). The CDR3 sequence is CAWSRQGDEAFF. CDR3 in DNA: TGTGCCTGGAGTCGACAGGGGGATGAAGCTTTCTTT.

Written as DNA, the CDR3 is TGCGCCAGCAGCCTCCCTAGGGACAGGGAATATAGCAATCAGCCCCAGCATTTT. Translation: CASSLPRDREYSNQPQHF. This rearrangement joins TRBV4-1 to TRBJ1-5, with 9 bases lining up with TRBD1. The CDR3 loop spans 18 amino acids. The ends lost 4 bases at V and 0 bases at J; junction bases unmatched: 10. Germline V gene lookup returns CDR1 MGHRA and CDR2 YSYEKL.

This clone has just one count. The gene calls are TRBV6-2 or TRBV6-3 and TRBJ2-3; D perhaps matches TRBD2 (6 bases). This CDR3 region has 19 residues. The ends were cut back, 0 bases at V and 4 bases at J, with 23 bases in the middle. Germline V lookup: CDR1 MNHEY, CDR2 SVGEGT. CDR3 in DNA: TGTGCCAGCAGTTACTCGATGACCGGGAGTCAGGAGGCGGCAGATACGCAGTATTTT. The encoded protein is CASSYSMTGSQEAADTQYF.

Concerning this clone itself: The sample has other DNA sequences that encode this CDR3 too. V usage is TRBV9 and J usage is TRBJ2-3, with D tentatively TRBD1 (5 bases). From germline, CDR1 is SGDLS and CDR2 YYNGEE. The ends were cut back, 0 bases at V and 2 bases at J, with 7 bases in the middle. The CDR3 is made up of 14 amino acids. The CDR3 reads CASSVVGHTDTQYF. The CDR3 nucleotides are TGTGCCAGCAGCGTAGTAGGACACACAGATACGCAGTATTTT.

The chain carries TRBV5-4 and TRBJ1-5, with 8 bases identical to TRBD1. CDR1 and CDR2 from the germline V gene are SGHNT and YYREEE (reference sequence). CDR3 length: 15 amino acids. The V and J ends lost 3 bases and 0 bases, in that order; junction bases with no gene match: 2. In DNA, the CDR3 is TGTGCCAGCAGCTCGGACAGGGATAGCAATCAGCCCCAGCATTTT. It translates to CASSSDRDSNQPQHF.

The table lists this clone with a count of one. This rearrangement joins TRBV5-1 to TRBJ2-2, with 7 nucleotides matching TRBD2. CDR1 is SGHRS and CDR2 is YFSETQ in the germline V gene. After removal of 0 bases from V and 1 base from J, the junction contained 3 bases not matched to a gene. The CDR3 consists of 16 residues. The CDR3 sequence: CASSLATGGNTGELFF. CDR3 sequence (DNA): TGCGCCAGCAGCTTGGCCACGGGGGGGAACACCGGGGAGCTGTTTTTT. Variable domain in full (rest from reference TRBV5-1 and TRBJ2-2): KAGVTQTPRYLIKTRGQQVTLSCSPISGHRSVSWYQQTPGQGLQFLFEYFSETQRNKGNFPGRFSGRQFSNSRSEMNVSTLELGDSALYLCASSLATGGNTGELFFGEGSRLTVL.

The rearrangement uses TRBV27 and TRBJ1-1; tentatively, D is TRBD1 (5 bases). V dropped 6 bases and J dropped 5 bases, with 13 bases sitting between them. The V gene's germline CDR1 is MNHEY and CDR2 SMNVEV (reference sequence). The CDR3 has 13 amino acids. DNA for the CDR3: TGTGCCAGCAGGTCGGGGGGTTCGACTGAAGCTTTCTTT. Translated, it gives CASRSGGSTEAFF.

This clone was observed a few times. This chain joins TRBV5-4 and TRBJ2-5, with TRBD1 as a possible D gene (5 bases). Per the germline V gene, CDR1 is SGHNT and CDR2 is YYREEE (reference sequence). Between the trimmed V and J ends, which lost 0 bases and 6 bases, there was a span of 15 bases. This CDR3 has 15 amino acids. DNA of the CDR3: TGTGCCAGCAGCTTGGAAGGGGTTTGGCGGCAGACCCAGTACTTC. Translating it yields CASSLEGVWRQTQYF.

V gene TRBV4-2 combines with J gene TRBJ2-4; a weak D match, TRBD2 (6 bases). This CDR3 contains 19 residues. Germline V lookup: CDR1 LGHNA, CDR2 YNFKEQ. V was cut by 0 bases and J by 0 bases, with 18 bases left in between. The CDR3 loop reads CASSQDWAGWGVAKNIQYF. CDR3 coding DNA: TGTGCCAGCAGCCAAGATTGGGCAGGATGGGGGGTAGCCAAAAACATTCAGTACTTC.

The chain joins TRBV10-3 to TRBJ1-5; D uncertain. Germline V gene lookup returns CDR1 ENHRY and CDR2 SYGVKD. The germline V and J ends were trimmed by 2 bases and 3 bases, with 11 bases remaining between them. The CDR3 has 15 amino acids. The CDR3 DNA sequence: TGTGCCATCAGTGAGGCGGATGAATCCAATCAGCCCCAGCATTTT. This translates into CAISEADESNQPQHF.

The gene calls are TRBV28 and TRBJ2-7; TRBD2 aligns across 14 bases. CDR1 and CDR2 (germline): MDHEN, SYDVKM. The CDR3 contains 17 residues. The junction had 11 bases not matched to a gene; V was cut back by 10 bases and J by 0 bases. The CDR3 sequence: CATVGLAGVNSSYEQYF. CDR3 bases: TGTGCCACCGTGGGACTAGCGGGAGTCAACTCCTCCTACGAGCAGTACTTC.

CDR3 amino acids: CASRRGTGVETGELFF. CDR3 in DNA: TGTGCCAGCAGGCGGGGTACAGGGGTCGAGACCGGGGAGCTGTTTTTT. This chain joins TRBV25-1 and TRBJ2-2; D is perhaps TRBD1 (7 bases). This CDR3 has 16 residues. Germline V lookup: CDR1 MGHDK, CDR2 SYGVNS. Trimming stripped 6 bases from V and 5 bases from J, with 19 bases between.

V usage is TRBV6-6 and J usage is TRBJ1-1; D possibly corresponds to TRBD1 (5 bases). The CDR3 extends over 10 amino acids. The V end lost 10 bases, the J end lost 8 bases, and 11 bases lay between the germline ends. The germline CDR1 and CDR2 sequences are MNHNY and SVGAGI (reference sequence). CDR3 amino acids: CATQQEEAFF. In DNA, the CDR3 is TGTGCCACACAACAGGAAGAAGCTTTCTTT.